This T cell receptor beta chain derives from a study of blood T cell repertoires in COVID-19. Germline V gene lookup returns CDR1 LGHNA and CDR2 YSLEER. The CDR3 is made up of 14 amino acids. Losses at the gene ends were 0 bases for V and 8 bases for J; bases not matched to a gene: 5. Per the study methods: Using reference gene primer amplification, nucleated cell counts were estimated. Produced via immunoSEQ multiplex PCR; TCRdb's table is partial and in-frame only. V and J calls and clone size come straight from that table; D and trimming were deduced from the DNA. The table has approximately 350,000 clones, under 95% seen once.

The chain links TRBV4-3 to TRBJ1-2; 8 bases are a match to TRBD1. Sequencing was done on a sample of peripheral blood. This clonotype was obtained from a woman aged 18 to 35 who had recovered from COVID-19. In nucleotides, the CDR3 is TGCGCCAGCAGCCAAGACTGGGACAGGTCGGGCTACACCTTC. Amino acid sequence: CASSQDWDRSGYTF.